This T cell receptor beta chain was captured in a study of metastatic and nonmetastatic thyroid tumors. At the level of the study: From malignant and benign thyroid patients, repertoires in blood and in tumor or nodule tissue were compared.

Each patient went into thyroid surgery without having received any treatment. TCRdb reprocessed the PCR reads via MiXCR. The data contain some 16,000 clones, 9.5% to 15% of them singletons. This clone was found many times. Germline V gene sequence: CDR1 KGHSH, CDR2 LQKENI. CDR3 length equals 15 residues. Trimming removed 3 bases from V and 5 bases from J, with 13 bases in between. Sequenced material: tumor tissue. The chain uses TRBV18 and TRBJ1-4; tentatively, D is TRBD1 (5 bases). The sequence derives from a female donor with papillary thyroid cancer or a benign thyroid nodule (not recorded which). Some clones in this sample may be carry-over from other donors' samples. CDR3 amino acids: CASSPDGTGNEKLFF. In nucleotides, the CDR3 is TGTGCCAGCTCACCTGACGGGACCGGGAATGAAAAACTGTTTTTT.